The rows below give T cell receptor beta chains drawn from one sample of a study of OX40 agonist ivuxolimab in advanced cancers. The assay was immunoSEQ multiplex PCR, and TCRdb's table has in-frame clones only and misses some. The sample yields 55,000 to 80,000 clones, around 80% seen once. Sequenced here: CD4+ or CD8+ T cells sorted from blood, sampled in a trial of the OX40 agonist ivuxolimab. The receptors shown here come from an adult with an advanced solid tumor such as melanoma, head and neck, liver or kidney cancer. CDR3s include the opening cysteine and the closing phenylalanine or tryptophan. A D gene is named only where the DNA matches it firmly. Size values are once, few and many counts, or a class for expanded clones, and some rows have none.

j_call clone_size v_call d_call cdr3_aa cdr3_nt
TRBJ2-5 - TRBV5-4 - CASSLPGQETQYF TGTGCCAGCAGCCTCCCGGGACAAGAGACCCAGTACTTC
TRBJ2-7 - TRBV7-8 TRBD1 CASSPADRGHDEQYF TGTGCCAGCAGCCCCGCGGACAGGGGGCATGACGAGCAGTACTTC
TRBJ1-1 - TRBV10-3 TRBD1 CAIKGQVVSGAMNTEAFF TGTGCCATCAAAGGACAGGTAGTGAGTGGGGCCATGAACACTGAAGCTTTCTTT
TRBJ1-1 - TRBV18 - CASSPGPFWGNTEAFF TGTGCCAGCTCACCGGGACCCTTTTGGGGGAACACTGAAGCTTTCTTT
TRBJ2-1 - TRBV27 - CASTQRGLHNNEQFF TGTGCCAGCACCCAGAGGGGACTCCACAACAATGAGCAGTTCTTC
TRBJ2-2 - TRBV5-5 - CASTGLGDVGELFF TGTGCCAGCACAGGGTTGGGGGATGTCGGGGAGCTGTTTTTT
TRBJ1-6 few TRBV14 - CASSREQINSPLHF TGTGCCAGCAGCCGTGAACAGATAAATTCACCCCTCCACTTT
TRBJ2-5 - TRBV11-2 - CASSLVSETQYF TGTGCCAGCAGCTTAGTATCGGAGACCCAGTACTTC
TRBJ1-2 - TRBV5-1 - CASSLSGEGYGYTF TGCGCCAGCAGCTTGTCAGGGGAGGGCTATGGCTACACCTTC
TRBJ1-1 - TRBV6-1 - CASRQGAEAFF TGTGCCAGCAGACAGGGCGCTGAAGCTTTCTTT
TRBJ1-1 - TRBV10-3 - CAISDPLGLGTEAFF TGTGCCATCAGTGATCCCCTGGGCCTGGGGACTGAAGCTTTCTTT